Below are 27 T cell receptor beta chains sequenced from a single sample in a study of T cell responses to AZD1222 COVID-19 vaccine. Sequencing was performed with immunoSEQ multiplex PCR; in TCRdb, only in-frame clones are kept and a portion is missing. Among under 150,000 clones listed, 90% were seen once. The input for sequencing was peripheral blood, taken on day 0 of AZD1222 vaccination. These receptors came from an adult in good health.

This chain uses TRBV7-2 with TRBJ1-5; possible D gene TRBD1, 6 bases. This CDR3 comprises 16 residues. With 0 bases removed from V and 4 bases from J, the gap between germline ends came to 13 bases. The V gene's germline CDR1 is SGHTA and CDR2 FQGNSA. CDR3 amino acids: CASSLARGGTNQPQHF. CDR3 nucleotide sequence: TGTGCCAGCAGCTTAGCGCGAGGGGGTACGAATCAGCCCCAGCATTTT.

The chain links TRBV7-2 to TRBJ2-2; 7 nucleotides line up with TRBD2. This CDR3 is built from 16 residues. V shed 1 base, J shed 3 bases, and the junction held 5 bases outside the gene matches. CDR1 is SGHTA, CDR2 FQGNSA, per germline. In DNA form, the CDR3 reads TGTGCCAGCAGCTTAGGGCTAGCGGCCGACACCGGGGAGCTGTTTTTT. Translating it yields CASSLGLAADTGELFF.

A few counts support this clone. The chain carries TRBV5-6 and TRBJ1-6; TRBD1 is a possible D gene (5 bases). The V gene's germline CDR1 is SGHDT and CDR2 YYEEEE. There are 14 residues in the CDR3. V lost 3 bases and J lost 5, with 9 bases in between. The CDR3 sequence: CASSWGSDNSPLHF. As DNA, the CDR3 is TGTGCCAGCAGCTGGGGGTCCGATAATTCACCCCTCCACTTT. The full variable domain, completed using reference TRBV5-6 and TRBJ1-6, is DAGVTQSPTHLIKTRGQQVTLRCSPKSGHDTVSWYQQALGQGPQFIFQYYEEEERQRGNFPDRFSGHQFPNYSSELNVNALLLGDSALYLCASSWGSDNSPLHFGNGTRLTVT.

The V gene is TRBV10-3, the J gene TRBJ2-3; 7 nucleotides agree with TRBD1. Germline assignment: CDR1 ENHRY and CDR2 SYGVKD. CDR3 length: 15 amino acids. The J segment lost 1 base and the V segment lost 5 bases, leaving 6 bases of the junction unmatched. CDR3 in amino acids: CAISRETGGTDTQYF. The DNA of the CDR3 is TGTGCCATCAGTCGGGAAACAGGGGGCACAGATACGCAGTATTTT.

The CDR3 DNA reads TGTGCCAGCGGCAACACTGAAGCTTTCTTT. Translating it yields CASGNTEAFF. The genes are TRBV12-3 or TRBV12-4 and TRBJ1-1; D is ambiguous. This CDR3 has 10 residues. V was trimmed by 8 bases and J by 2 bases, leaving 3 bases between them.

This CDR3 reads CASSRDRGTNEQFF. The CDR3 DNA sequence: TGTGCCAGCAGCCGGGACAGGGGCACAAATGAGCAGTTCTTC. The rearrangement uses TRBV5-8 and TRBJ2-1, with 10 bases identical to TRBD1. The CDR3 runs to 14 residues. The V and J ends lost 4 bases and 7 bases, in that order; junction bases with no gene match: 5. CDR1 and CDR2 (germline): SGHTS, YDEGEE.

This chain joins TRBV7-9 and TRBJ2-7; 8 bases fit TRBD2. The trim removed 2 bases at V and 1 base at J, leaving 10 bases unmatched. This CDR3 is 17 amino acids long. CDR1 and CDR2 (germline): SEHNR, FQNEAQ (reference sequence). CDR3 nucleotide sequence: TGTGCCAGCAGCTTATTTCTTGGTAGCGGGACGTCCTACGAGCAGTACTTC. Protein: CASSLFLGSGTSYEQYF.

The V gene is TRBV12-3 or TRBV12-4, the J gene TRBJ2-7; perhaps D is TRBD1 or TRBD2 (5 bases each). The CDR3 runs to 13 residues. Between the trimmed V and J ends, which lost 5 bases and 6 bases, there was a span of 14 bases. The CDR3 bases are TGTGCCAGCAGTGTCACTCCAGGGACCGAGCAGTACTTC. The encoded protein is CASSVTPGTEQYF.

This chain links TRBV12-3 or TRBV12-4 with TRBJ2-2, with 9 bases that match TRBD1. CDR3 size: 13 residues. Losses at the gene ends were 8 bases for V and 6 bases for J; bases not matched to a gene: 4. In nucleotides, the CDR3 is TGTGCCAGCCGGGACAGGGTCGCCGGGGAGCTGTTTTTT. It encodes CASRDRVAGELFF.

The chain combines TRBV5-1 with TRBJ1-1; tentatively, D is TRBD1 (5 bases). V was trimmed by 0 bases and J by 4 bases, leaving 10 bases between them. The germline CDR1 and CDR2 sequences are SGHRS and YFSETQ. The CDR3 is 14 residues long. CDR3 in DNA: TGCGCCAGCAGCTTGGAGCTCGGGACCACTGAAGCTTTCTTT. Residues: CASSLELGTTEAFF. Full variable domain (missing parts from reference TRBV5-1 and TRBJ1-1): KAGVTQTPRYLIKTRGQQVTLSCSPISGHRSVSWYQQTPGQGLQFLFEYFSETQRNKGNFPGRFSGRQFSNSRSEMNVSTLELGDSALYLCASSLELGTTEAFFGQGTRLTVV.

CDR3 sequence: CASSPGRYGSYEQYF. As DNA, the CDR3 is TGTGCCAGCAGCCCTGGACGTTATGGCTCCTACGAGCAGTACTTC. The chain employs TRBV13 and TRBJ2-7; D gene ambiguous. Per the germline V gene, CDR1 is PRHDT and CDR2 is FYEKMQ (reference sequence). The CDR3 covers 15 residues. V gave up 5 bases and J gave up 0 bases, with 14 bases separating them.

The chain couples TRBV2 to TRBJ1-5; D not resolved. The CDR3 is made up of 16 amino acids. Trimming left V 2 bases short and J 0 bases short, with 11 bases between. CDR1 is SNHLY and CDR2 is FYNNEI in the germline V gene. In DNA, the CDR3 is TGTGCCAGCAGTGAACGGGGAAAAGGTAGCAATCAGCCCCAGCATTTT. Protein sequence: CASSERGKGSNQPQHF.

The CDR3 protein is CASSLNGPQETQYF. In DNA, the CDR3 is TGTGCCAGCAGCTTAAATGGGCCTCAAGAGACCCAGTACTTC. J is TRBJ2-5 and V is TRBV7-3; D not certain. The V end was cut by 1 base, the J end by 2 bases, with 8 bases between. Looked up from germline, CDR1 is SGHTA and CDR2 is FQGTGA. This CDR3 contains 14 residues.

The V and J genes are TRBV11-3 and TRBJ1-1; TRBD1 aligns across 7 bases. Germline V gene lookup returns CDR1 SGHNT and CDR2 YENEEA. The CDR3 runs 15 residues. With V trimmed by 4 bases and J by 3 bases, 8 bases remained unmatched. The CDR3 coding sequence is TGTGCCAGCAGCTCCAGACAGGGTCGAGACACTGAAGCTTTCTTT. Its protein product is CASSSRQGRDTEAFF. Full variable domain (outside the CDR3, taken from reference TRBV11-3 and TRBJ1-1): EAGVVQSPRYKIIEKKQPVAFWCNPISGHNTLYWYLQNLGQGPELLIRYENEEAVDDSQLPKDRFSAERLKGVDSTLKIQPAELGDSAVYLCASSSRQGRDTEAFFGQGTRLTVV.

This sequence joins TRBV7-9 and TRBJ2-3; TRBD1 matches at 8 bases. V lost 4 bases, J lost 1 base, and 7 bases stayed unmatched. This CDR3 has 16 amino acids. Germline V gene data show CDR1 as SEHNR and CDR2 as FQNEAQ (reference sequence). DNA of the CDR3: TGTGCCAGCAGCTCGGGGACAGGATCGGGCACAGATACGCAGTATTTT. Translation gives CASSSGTGSGTDTQYF.

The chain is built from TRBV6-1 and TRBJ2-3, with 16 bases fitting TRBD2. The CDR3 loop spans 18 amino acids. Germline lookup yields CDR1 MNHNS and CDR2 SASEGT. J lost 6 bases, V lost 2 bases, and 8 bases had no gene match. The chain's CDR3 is CASSERKKGLAGGDTQYF. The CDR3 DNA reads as TGTGCCAGCAGTGAACGGAAGAAGGGACTAGCGGGGGGGGATACGCAGTATTTT.

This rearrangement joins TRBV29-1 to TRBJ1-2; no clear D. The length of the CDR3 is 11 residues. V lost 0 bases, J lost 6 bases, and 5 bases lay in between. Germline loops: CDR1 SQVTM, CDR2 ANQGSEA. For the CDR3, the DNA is TGCAGCGTTGAAGAGGGGAATGGCTACACCTTC. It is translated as CSVEEGNGYTF.

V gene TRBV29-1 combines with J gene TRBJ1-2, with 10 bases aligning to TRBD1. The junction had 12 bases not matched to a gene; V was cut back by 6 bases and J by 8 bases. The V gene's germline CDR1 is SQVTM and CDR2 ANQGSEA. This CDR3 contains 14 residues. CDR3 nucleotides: TGCAGCGTCAGGGGGACAGGGGCTCGCGGCGGCTACACCTTC. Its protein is CSVRGTGARGGYTF.

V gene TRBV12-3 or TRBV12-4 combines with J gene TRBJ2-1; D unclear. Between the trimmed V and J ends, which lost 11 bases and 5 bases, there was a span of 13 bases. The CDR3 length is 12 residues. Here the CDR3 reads CASADRNNEQFF. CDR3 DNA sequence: TGTGCCTCAGCAGACCGTAACAATGAGCAGTTCTTC.

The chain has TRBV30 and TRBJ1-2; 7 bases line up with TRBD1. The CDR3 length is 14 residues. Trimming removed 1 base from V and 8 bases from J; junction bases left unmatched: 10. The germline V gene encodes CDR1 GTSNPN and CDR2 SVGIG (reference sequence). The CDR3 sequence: CAWSAGLGGGGYTF. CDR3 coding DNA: TGTGCCTGGAGTGCTGGCTTGGGAGGGGGCGGCTACACCTTC. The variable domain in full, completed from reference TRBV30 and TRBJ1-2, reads SQTIHQWPATLVQPVGSPLSLECTVEGTSNPNLYWYRQAAGRGLQLLFYSVGIGQISSEVPQNLSASRPQDRQFILSSKKLLLSDSGFYLCAWSAGLGGGGYTFGSGTRLTVV.

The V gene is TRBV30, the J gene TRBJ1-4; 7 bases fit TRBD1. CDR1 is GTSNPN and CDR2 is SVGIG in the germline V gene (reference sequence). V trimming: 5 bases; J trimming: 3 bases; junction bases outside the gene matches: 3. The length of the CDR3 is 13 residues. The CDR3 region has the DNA TGTGCCTGGGCCAGGGGGGCTAATGAAAAACTGTTTTTT. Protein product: CAWARGANEKLFF.

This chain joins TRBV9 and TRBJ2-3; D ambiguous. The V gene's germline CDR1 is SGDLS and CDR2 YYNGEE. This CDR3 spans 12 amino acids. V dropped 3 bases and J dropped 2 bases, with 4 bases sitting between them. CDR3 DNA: TGTGCCAGCAGCGCCCTCACAGATACGCAGTATTTT. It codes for CASSALTDTQYF.

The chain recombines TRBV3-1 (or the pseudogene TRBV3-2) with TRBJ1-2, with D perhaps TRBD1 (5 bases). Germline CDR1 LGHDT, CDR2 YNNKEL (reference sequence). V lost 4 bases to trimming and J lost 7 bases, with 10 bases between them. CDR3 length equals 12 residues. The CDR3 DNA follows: TGTGCCAGCAGCCCTCAGGGAAGTGGCTACACCTTC. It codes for CASSPQGSGYTF.

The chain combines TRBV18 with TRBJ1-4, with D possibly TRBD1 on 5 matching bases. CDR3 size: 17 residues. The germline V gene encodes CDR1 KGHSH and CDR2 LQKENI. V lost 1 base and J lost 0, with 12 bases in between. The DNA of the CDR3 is TGTGCCAGCTCACCACAAAGGGGCGGCGCAACTAATGAAAAACTGTTTTTT. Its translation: CASSPQRGGATNEKLFF.

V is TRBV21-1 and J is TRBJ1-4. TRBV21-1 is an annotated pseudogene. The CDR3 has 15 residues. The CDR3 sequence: CASSRRGLTNEKLFF. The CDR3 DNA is TGTGCCAGCAGCAGACGAGGGTTAACTAATGAAAAACTGTTTTTT.

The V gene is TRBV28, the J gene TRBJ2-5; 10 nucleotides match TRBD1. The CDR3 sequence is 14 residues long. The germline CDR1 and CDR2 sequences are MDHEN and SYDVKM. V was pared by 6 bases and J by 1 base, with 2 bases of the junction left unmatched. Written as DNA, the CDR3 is TGTGCCAGCAGGAGGACAGGGGGCCAAGAGACCCAGTACTTC. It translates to CASRRTGGQETQYF. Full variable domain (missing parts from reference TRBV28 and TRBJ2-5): DVKVTQSSRYLVKRTGEKVFLECVQDMDHENMFWYRQDPGLGLRLIYFSYDVKMKEKGDIPEGYSVSREKKERFSLILESASTNQTSMYLCASRRTGGQETQYFGPGTRLLVL.

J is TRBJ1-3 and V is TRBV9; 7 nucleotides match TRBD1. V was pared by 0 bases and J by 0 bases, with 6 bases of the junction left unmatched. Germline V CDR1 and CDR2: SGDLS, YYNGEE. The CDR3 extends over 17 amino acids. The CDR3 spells CASSVGQGGSSGNTIYF. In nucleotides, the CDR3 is TGTGCCAGCAGCGTAGGGCAGGGGGGGTCCTCTGGAAACACCATATATTTT. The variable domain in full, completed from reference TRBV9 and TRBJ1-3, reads DSGVTQTPKHLITATGQRVTLRCSPRSGDLSVYWYQQSLDQGLQFLIQYYNGEERAKGNILERFSAQQFPDLHSELNLSSLELGDSALYFCASSVGQGGSSGNTIYFGEGSWLTVV.